The rows below give T cell receptor beta chains drawn from one sample of a study of CD8 T cells in ankylosing spondylitis. MiXCR, run by TCRdb on the 5' RACE reads, gives a single entry per CDR3 protein. This table has about 840,000 distinct CDR3 sequences, about an eighth appearing once. Sequences were obtained from blood, either unsorted or a sorted T cell fraction (not recorded which). These receptor sequences come from a male donor with ankylosing spondylitis. Both conserved end residues are part of each CDR3. Fields, in order: clone size, CDR3 length, V gene, D gene, J gene, CDR3 DNA, CDR3 protein. A D gene is named only where the DNA matches it firmly. Not every row has a clone size; where given, it reads once, few, many or a size class.

clone size: NA
CDR3 length: 15
V gene: TRBV20-1
D gene: NA
J gene: TRBJ2-1
CDR3 DNA: TGCAGTGCCCCTCCCCCAATATTTAGGGGAGCCGAGCAGTTCTTC
CDR3 protein: CSAPPPIFRGAEQFF

clone size: few
CDR3 length: 15
V gene: TRBV24-1
D gene: NA
J gene: TRBJ2-5
CDR3 DNA: TGTGCCACCAGTGAACCCGGGACCCTGGGGAAGACCCAGTACTTC
CDR3 protein: CATSEPGTLGKTQYF

clone size: NA
CDR3 length: 13
V gene: TRBV5-5
D gene: NA
J gene: TRBJ1-1
CDR3 DNA: TGTGCCAGCAGCTTGATCGGGAAAACTGAAGCTTTCTTT
CDR3 protein: CASSLIGKTEAFF

clone size: many
CDR3 length: 16
V gene: TRBV4-3
D gene: NA
J gene: TRBJ2-3
CDR3 DNA: TGCGCCAGCAGCCAAGGGGCAGGGAGGTCAGGAGATACGCAGTATTTT
CDR3 protein: CASSQGAGRSGDTQYF

clone size: NA
CDR3 length: 15
V gene: TRBV5-1
D gene: NA
J gene: TRBJ2-7
CDR3 DNA: TGCGCCAGCAGCCCACGGGGGGCCTCCTCGGGAGAGCAGTACTTC
CDR3 protein: CASSPRGASSGEQYF

clone size: NA
CDR3 length: 12
V gene: TRBV20-1
D gene: NA
J gene: TRBJ1-1
CDR3 DNA: TGCAGTGCCCTCGGGGGGCGGACTGAAGCTTTCTTT
CDR3 protein: CSALGGRTEAFF

clone size: NA
CDR3 length: 15
V gene: TRBV20-1
D gene: NA
J gene: TRBJ2-2
CDR3 DNA: TGCAGTGCTAGAGATACCGGCAAAAACACCGGGGAGCTGTTTTTT
CDR3 protein: CSARDTGKNTGELFF

clone size: many
CDR3 length: 11
V gene: TRBV12-3/TRBV12-4
D gene: NA
J gene: TRBJ2-5
CDR3 DNA: TGTGCCAGCAGTTGGGGGGAGACCCAGTACTTC
CDR3 protein: CASSWGETQYF

clone size: NA
CDR3 length: 15
V gene: TRBV20-1
D gene: NA
J gene: TRBJ2-3
CDR3 DNA: TGCAGTGCTCCTCCTAGCGTGGGAGAAGCAGATACGCAGTATTTT
CDR3 protein: CSAPPSVGEADTQYF

clone size: NA
CDR3 length: 14
V gene: TRBV7-2
D gene: NA
J gene: TRBJ1-2
CDR3 DNA: TGTGCCAGCAGCCCCCAGTCAGGGGACTATGGCTACACCTTC
CDR3 protein: CASSPQSGDYGYTF

clone size: NA
CDR3 length: 14
V gene: TRBV20-1
D gene: NA
J gene: TRBJ2-1
CDR3 DNA: TGCAGTGCTAGAGGGCAGGGGTCGACCAGTGAGCAGTTCTTC
CDR3 protein: CSARGQGSTSEQFF

clone size: NA
CDR3 length: 13
V gene: TRBV12-3/TRBV12-4
D gene: TRBD1
J gene: TRBJ1-2
CDR3 DNA: TGTGCCAGCAGTGCGGGACAGGGGAGGGTCTACACCTTC
CDR3 protein: CASSAGQGRVYTF

clone size: NA
CDR3 length: 10
V gene: TRBV12-3/TRBV12-4
D gene: TRBD1
J gene: TRBJ1-2
CDR3 DNA: TGTGCCAGTGGGGGACAGGGACGCACCTTC
CDR3 protein: CASGGQGRTF

clone size: NA
CDR3 length: 16
V gene: TRBV5-1
D gene: NA
J gene: TRBJ2-1
CDR3 DNA: TGCGCCAGCAGCTTGGCTGGAATGAGCTCCTACAATGAGCAGTTCTTC
CDR3 protein: CASSLAGMSSYNEQFF

clone size: many
CDR3 length: 17
V gene: TRBV20-1
D gene: NA
J gene: TRBJ2-1
CDR3 DNA: TGCAGTGCTAGAGGGGACACCCTCACGAATCCACATCTTGAGCAGTTCTTC
CDR3 protein: CSARGDTLTNPHLEQFF

clone size: few
CDR3 length: 15
V gene: TRBV20-1
D gene: NA
J gene: TRBJ2-7
CDR3 DNA: TGCAGTGCTAGAGACCCCGGGACTCAAGCCTACGAGCAGTACTTC
CDR3 protein: CSARDPGTQAYEQYF

clone size: many
CDR3 length: 12
V gene: TRBV6-5
D gene: NA
J gene: TRBJ2-3
CDR3 DNA: TGTGCCAGCACTCACGGCACAGATACGCAGTATTTT
CDR3 protein: CASTHGTDTQYF

clone size: NA
CDR3 length: 16
V gene: TRBV20-1
D gene: NA
J gene: TRBJ2-7
CDR3 DNA: TGCAGTGCCGTAAAGTTGCGGCAGGATTTTCCCTACGAGCAGTACTTC
CDR3 protein: CSAVKLRQDFPYEQYF

clone size: few
CDR3 length: 14
V gene: TRBV19
D gene: NA
J gene: TRBJ2-1
CDR3 DNA: TGTGCCAGTAGTACCCGGACGGGGTACAATGAGCAGTTCTTC
CDR3 protein: CASSTRTGYNEQFF

clone size: many
CDR3 length: 15
V gene: TRBV12-3/TRBV12-4
D gene: TRBD2
J gene: TRBJ2-1
CDR3 DNA: TGTGCCAGCAGTCCTTTCGGGAGGGCCGCGAATGAGCAGTTCTTC
CDR3 protein: CASSPFGRAANEQFF

clone size: many
CDR3 length: 15
V gene: TRBV2
D gene: NA
J gene: TRBJ1-3
CDR3 DNA: TGTGCCAGCAGTGAAATGGGGGACTCTGGAAACACCATATATTTT
CDR3 protein: CASSEMGDSGNTIYF

clone size: few
CDR3 length: 19
V gene: TRBV11-2
D gene: TRBD2
J gene: TRBJ2-3
CDR3 DNA: TGTGCCAGCAGCATCGACGGGACTAGCGGGATTGCCCCCCGTCGTACGCAGTATTTT
CDR3 protein: CASSIDGTSGIAPRRTQYF

clone size: NA
CDR3 length: 15
V gene: TRBV10-3
D gene: NA
J gene: TRBJ1-2
CDR3 DNA: TGTGCCATCAGTGACGTGGGGGGCCTTACCTATGGCTACACCTTC
CDR3 protein: CAISDVGGLTYGYTF

clone size: few
CDR3 length: 15
V gene: TRBV6-5
D gene: NA
J gene: TRBJ2-5
CDR3 DNA: TGTGCCAGCAGTTTTAGACTAGTCGTCCAAGAGACCCAGTACTTC
CDR3 protein: CASSFRLVVQETQYF

clone size: few
CDR3 length: 15
V gene: TRBV5-1
D gene: NA
J gene: TRBJ2-2
CDR3 DNA: TGCGCCAGCAGCTTCCGGACCACGAACACCGGGGAGCTGTTTTTT
CDR3 protein: CASSFRTTNTGELFF

clone size: few
CDR3 length: 14
V gene: TRBV5-1
D gene: NA
J gene: TRBJ2-1
CDR3 DNA: TGCGCCAGCAGCGGCGACAGGTTGTACAATGAGCAGTTCTTC
CDR3 protein: CASSGDRLYNEQFF